This T cell receptor (beta chain) was identified during a study of metastatic and nonmetastatic thyroid tumors (dated by TCRdb to 2020 to 2021). Notes on the research overall: The researchers compared repertoires between peripheral blood samples and tumor or nodule tissue samples from patients with malignant or benign thyroid disease. Study-level results and caveats: In both blood and tumor samples, TCR beta diversity was reported to be significantly higher in malignant tumors than in benign nodules.

The method was PCR. The sequencer was an Illumina HiSeq 4000. High-throughput sequencing was used to profile the TCR beta-chain CDR3 region of every patient. Per the source publication's procedure: CDR3 differences across clinicopathological groups were used to build a classifier for discriminating distant-metastatic papillary thyroid cancer patients. The Shannon index was used to assess repertoire diversity, and the Morisita-Horn index was used to assess tumor-blood repertoire similarity. In TCRdb, the public reads were trimmed at Q25 with fastp and aligned with MiXCR, with productive beta chains retained. TCRdb, not the original authors, processed these V and J calls. This sample comprises about 25,000 clones, over 20% of them detected only once. The top ten hold 13% of the sample. Trimmed from V: 4 bases; trimmed from J: 5 bases; junction bases lacking a gene match: 10. The CDR3 holds 15 amino acids from the cysteine to the phenylalanine. This entry keeps only the CDR3 DNA: 45 bases, framed from base 1. The germline V gene sets CDR1 to SGHRS and CDR2 to YFSETQ.

No patient had received any treatment before thyroid surgery. Using T-cell receptor beta sequencing, the study looked back at clinical samples from patients collected from the early 2010s to the late 2010s. Concerning this clone itself: Its cognate antigen has yet to be identified. No clone much larger than this one lies a single base away; base qualities are absent.

The receptor was derived from a male donor with papillary thyroid cancer or a benign thyroid nodule (not recorded which). Some clones in this sample may be carry-over from other donors' samples. Material: blood. In this chain, TRBV5-1 is recombined with TRBJ2-5, with 8 bases matching TRBD1. The CDR3 reads as follows: CASSPDRQGRETQYF. The DNA reads TGCGCCAGCAGCCCAGATAGACAGGGGCGGGAGACCCAGTACTTC.